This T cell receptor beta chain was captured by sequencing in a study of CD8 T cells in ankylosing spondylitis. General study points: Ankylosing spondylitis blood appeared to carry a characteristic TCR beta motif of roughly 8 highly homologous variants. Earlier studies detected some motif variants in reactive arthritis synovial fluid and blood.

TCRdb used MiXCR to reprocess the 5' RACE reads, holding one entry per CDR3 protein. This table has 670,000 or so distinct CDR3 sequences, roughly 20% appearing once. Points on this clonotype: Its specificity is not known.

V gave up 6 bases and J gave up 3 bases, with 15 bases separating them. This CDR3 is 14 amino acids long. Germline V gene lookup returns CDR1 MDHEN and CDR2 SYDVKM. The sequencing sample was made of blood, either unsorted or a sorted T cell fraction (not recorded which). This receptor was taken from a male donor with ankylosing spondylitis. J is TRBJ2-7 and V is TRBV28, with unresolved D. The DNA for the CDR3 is TGTGCCAGCAGCGTTAAGGTCCCTAGCTACGAGCAGTACTTC. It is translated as CASSVKVPSYEQYF.